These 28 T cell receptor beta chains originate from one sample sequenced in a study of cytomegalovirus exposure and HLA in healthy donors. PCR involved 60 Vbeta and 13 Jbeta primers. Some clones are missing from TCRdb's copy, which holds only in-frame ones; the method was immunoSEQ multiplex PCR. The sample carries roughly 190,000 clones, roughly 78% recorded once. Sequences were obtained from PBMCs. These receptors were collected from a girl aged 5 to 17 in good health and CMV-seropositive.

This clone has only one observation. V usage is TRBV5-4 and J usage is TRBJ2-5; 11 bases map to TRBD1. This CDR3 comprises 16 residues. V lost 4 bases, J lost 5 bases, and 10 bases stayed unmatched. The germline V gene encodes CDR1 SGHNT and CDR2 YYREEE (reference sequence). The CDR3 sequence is CASSDGTGGDLETQYF. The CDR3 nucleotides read TGTGCCAGCAGCGACGGGACAGGGGGAGATCTGGAGACCCAGTACTTC.

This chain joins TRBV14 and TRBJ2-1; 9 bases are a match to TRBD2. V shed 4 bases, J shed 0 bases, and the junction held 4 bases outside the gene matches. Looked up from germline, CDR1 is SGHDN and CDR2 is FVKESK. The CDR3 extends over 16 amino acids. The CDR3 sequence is CASSPSGASSYNEQFF. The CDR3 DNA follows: TGTGCCAGCAGCCCTAGCGGGGCAAGCTCCTACAATGAGCAGTTCTTC.

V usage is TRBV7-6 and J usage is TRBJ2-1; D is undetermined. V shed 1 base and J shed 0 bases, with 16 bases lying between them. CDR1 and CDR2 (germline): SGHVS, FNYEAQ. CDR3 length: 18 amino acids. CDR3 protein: CASSLVQLIPSSYNEQFF. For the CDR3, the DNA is TGTGCCAGCAGCTTAGTACAGTTGATTCCAAGCTCCTACAATGAGCAGTTCTTC.

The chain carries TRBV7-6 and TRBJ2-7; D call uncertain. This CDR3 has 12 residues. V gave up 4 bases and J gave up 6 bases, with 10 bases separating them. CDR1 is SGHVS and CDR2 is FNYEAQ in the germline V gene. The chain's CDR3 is CASSSPPGEQYF. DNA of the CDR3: TGTGCCAGCAGCTCACCACCGGGCGAGCAGTACTTC. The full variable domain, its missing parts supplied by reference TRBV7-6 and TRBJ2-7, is GAGVSQSPRYKVTKRGQDVALRCDPISGHVSLYWYRQALGQGPEFLTYFNYEAQQDKSGLPNDRFSAERPEGSISTLTIQRTEQRDSAMYRCASSSPPGEQYFGPGTRLTVT.

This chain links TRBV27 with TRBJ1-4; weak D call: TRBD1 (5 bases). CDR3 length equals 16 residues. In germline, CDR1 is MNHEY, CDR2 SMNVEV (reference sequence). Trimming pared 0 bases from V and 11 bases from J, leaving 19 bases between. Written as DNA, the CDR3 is TGTGCCAGCAGTTTATCGCCAGGGCACACCTCACGGAAACTGTTTTTT. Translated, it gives CASSLSPGHTSRKLFF.

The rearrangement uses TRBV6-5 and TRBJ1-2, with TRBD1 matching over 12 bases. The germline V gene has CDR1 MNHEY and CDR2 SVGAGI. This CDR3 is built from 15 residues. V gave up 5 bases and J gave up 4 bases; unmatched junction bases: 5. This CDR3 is CASSRDRGPSYGYTF. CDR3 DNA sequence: TGTGCCAGCAGTCGGGACAGGGGGCCCAGCTATGGCTACACCTTC.

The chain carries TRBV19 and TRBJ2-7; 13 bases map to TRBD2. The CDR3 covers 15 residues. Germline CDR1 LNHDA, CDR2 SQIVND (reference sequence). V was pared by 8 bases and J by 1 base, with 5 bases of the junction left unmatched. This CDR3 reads CASQRTSGGSYEQYF. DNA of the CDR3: TGTGCCAGTCAACGGACTAGCGGGGGTTCCTACGAGCAGTACTTC.

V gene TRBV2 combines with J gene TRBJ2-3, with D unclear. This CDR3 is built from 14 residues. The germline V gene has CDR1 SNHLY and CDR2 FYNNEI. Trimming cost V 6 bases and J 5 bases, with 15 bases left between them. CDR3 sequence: CASRQQSIGDTQYF. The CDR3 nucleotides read TGTGCCAGCAGACAGCAGTCCATCGGAGATACGCAGTATTTT.

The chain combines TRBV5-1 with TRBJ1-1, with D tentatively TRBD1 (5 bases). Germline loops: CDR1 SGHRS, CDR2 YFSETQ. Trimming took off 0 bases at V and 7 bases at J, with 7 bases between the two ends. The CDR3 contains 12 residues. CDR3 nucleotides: TGCGCCAGCAGCTTGGACGACAGTGAAGCTTTCTTT. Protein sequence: CASSLDDSEAFF.

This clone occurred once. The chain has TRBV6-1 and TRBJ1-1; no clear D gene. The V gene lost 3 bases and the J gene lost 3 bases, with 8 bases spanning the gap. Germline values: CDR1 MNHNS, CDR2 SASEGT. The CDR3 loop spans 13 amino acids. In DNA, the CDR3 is TGTGCCAGCAGTGAGCGGGTACACACTGAAGCTTTCTTT. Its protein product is CASSERVHTEAFF.

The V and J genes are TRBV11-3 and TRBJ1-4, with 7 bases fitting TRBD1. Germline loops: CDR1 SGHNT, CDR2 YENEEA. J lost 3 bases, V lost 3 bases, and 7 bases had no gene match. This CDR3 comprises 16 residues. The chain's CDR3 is CASSLGAGTANEKLFF. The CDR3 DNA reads TGTGCCAGCAGCTTGGGTGCCGGGACAGCTAATGAAAAACTGTTTTTT.

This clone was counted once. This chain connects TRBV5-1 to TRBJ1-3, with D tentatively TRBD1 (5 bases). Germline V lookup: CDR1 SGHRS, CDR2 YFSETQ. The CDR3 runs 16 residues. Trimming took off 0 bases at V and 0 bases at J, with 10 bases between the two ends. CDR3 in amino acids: CASSLAGGDSGNTIYF. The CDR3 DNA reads TGCGCCAGCAGCTTGGCCGGGGGGGACTCTGGAAACACCATATATTTT.

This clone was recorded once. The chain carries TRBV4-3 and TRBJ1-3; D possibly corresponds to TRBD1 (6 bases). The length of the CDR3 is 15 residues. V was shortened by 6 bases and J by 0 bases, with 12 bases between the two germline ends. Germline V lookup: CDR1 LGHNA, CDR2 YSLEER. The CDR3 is CASSPTGNSGNTIYF. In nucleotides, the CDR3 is TGCGCCAGCAGTCCCACAGGGAACTCTGGAAACACCATATATTTT.

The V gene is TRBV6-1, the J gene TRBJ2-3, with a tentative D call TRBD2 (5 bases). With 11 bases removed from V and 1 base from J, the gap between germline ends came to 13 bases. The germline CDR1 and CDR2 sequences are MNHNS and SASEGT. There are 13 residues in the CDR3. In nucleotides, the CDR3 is TGTGCCGGATCGATGGGAGGCACAGATACGCAGTATTTT. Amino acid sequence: CAGSMGGTDTQYF.

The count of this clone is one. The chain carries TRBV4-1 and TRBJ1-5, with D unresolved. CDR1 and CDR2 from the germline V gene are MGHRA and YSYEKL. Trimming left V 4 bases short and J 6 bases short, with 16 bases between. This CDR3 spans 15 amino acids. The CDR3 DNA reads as TGCGCCAGCAGCCTCGTTGAAGGACTCCTTCAGCCCCAGCATTTT. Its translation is CASSLVEGLLQPQHF.

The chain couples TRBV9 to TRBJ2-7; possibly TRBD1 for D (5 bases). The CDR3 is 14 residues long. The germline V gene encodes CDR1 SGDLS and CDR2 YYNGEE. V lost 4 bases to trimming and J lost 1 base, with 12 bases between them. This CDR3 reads CASSPRQGSYEQYF. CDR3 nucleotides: TGTGCCAGCAGCCCGCGGCAGGGATCCTACGAGCAGTACTTC.

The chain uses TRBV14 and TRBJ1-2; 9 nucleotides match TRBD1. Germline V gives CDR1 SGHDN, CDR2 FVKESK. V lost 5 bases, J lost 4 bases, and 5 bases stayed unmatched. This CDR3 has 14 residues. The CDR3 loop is CASSRTGAGYGYTF. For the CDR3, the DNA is TGTGCCAGCAGCAGGACAGGGGCCGGCTATGGCTACACCTTC.

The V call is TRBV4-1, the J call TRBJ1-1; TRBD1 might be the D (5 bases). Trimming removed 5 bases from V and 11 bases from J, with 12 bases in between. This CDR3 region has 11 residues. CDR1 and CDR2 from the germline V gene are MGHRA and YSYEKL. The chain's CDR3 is CASSAQGQAFF. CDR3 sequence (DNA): TGCGCCAGCAGCGCCCAGGGCCAGGCTTTCTTT.

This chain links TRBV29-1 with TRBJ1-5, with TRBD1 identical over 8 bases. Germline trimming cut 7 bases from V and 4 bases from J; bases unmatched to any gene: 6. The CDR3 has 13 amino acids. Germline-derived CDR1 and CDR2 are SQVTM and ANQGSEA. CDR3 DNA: TGCAGCGCCAGGACAGGGTTGAATCAGCCCCAGCATTTT. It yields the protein CSARTGLNQPQHF.

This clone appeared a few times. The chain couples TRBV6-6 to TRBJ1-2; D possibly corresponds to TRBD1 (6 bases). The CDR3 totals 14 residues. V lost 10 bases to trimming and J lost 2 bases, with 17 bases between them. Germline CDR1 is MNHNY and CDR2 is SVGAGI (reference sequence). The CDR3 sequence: CATRPGGGNYGYTF. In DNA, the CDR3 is TGTGCCACCCGCCCGGGGGGCGGGAACTATGGCTACACCTTC.

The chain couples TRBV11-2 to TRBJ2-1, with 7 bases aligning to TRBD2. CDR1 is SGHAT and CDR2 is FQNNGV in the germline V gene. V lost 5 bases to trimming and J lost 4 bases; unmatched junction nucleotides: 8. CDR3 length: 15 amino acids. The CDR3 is CASSPIFGGYNEQFF. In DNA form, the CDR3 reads TGTGCCAGCAGCCCCATTTTCGGGGGGTACAATGAGCAGTTCTTC.

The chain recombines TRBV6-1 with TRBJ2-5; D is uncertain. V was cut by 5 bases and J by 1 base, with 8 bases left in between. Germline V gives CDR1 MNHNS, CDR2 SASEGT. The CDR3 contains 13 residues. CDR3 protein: CASSPGSQETQYF. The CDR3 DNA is TGTGCCAGCAGTCCCGGGTCCCAAGAGACCCAGTACTTC.

DNA of the CDR3: TGTGCCAGCAGCCGACAGGAAATTCATCGGGGCCTCCACTTT. It is translated as CASSRQEIHRGLHF. V usage is TRBV7-9 and J usage is TRBJ1-6; tentative D call: TRBD1 (6 bases). V gave up 5 bases and J gave up 15 bases, with 20 bases separating them. Germline values: CDR1 SEHNR, CDR2 FQNEAQ (reference sequence). This CDR3 is built from 14 residues.

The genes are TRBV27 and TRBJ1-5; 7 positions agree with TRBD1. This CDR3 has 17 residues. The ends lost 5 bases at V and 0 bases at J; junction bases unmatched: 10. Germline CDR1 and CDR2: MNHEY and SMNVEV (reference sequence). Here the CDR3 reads CASSASSGQVSNQPQHF. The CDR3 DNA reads TGTGCCAGCAGTGCCTCCTCCGGACAGGTTAGCAATCAGCCCCAGCATTTT.

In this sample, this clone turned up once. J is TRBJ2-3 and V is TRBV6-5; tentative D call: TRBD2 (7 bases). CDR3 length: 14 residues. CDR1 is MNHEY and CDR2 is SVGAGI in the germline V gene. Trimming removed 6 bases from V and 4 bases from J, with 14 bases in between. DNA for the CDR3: TGTGCCAGCAGCGAGGGGGGGGGAGCAGATACGCAGTATTTT. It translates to CASSEGGGADTQYF.

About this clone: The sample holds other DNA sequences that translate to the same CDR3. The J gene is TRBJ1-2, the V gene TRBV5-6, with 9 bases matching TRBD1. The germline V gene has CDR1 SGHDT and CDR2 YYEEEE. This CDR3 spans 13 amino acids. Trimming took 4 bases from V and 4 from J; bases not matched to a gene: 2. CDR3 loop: CASSPDRGYGYTF. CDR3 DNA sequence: TGTGCCAGCAGCCCGGACAGGGGCTATGGCTACACCTTC.

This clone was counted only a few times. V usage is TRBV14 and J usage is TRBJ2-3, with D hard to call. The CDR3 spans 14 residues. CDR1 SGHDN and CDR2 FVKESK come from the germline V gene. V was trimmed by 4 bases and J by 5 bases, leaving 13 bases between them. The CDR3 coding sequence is TGTGCCAGCAGCCTAGAGAAGAGAGTAGATACGCAGTATTTT. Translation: CASSLEKRVDTQYF.

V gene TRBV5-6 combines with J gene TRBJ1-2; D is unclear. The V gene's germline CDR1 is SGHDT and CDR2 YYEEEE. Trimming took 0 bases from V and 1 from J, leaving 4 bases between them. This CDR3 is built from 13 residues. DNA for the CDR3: TGTGCCAGCAGCTTGGCCAGTAACTATGGCTACACCTTC. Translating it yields CASSLASNYGYTF.